The text below deals with one T cell receptor beta chain. Its antigen is still unknown. No much larger clonotype is one base removed from it; base qualities were not supplied. Participants in the prospective study were aged about 18 to 95 years, lived in over 20 United States geographic areas, and enrolled through a virtual design. In the prospective study, participants were assigned to cohorts based on the clinical history participants reported in a screening survey and a study questionnaire. Exposed participants had been in contact with someone with a PCR-confirmed or clinician-diagnosed COVID-19 case within 2 weeks of study entry. Each participant in the prospective study had whole blood, serum and a nasopharyngeal or oropharyngeal swab collected by mobile phlebotomists. Participants in the prospective study had the option to provide additional blood draws and questionnaires over a 2-month period. Before DNA extraction, blood samples from the prospective study were shipped at room temperature or frozen.

Spanning cysteine to phenylalanine, the CDR3 consists of 15 amino acids. Here the CDR3 DNA is all that survives: 45 bases in frame from base 1. V trim: 6 bases; J trim: 4 bases; unmatched bases: 10. CDR1 MNHEY and CDR2 SVGAGI were looked up in the germline V gene. These data originate in a study of blood T cell repertoires in COVID-19 (dated by TCRdb to the early 2020s). A note on the overall study: Samples covering the acute and convalescent phases of COVID-19 were provided by collaborators in the United States, Italy and Spain. The material from the prospective study consisted of cDNA or gDNA derived from T cells, B-cell-depleted T cells, or PBMCs. The dataset comprised deeply sampled blood TCRbeta repertoires from subjects exposed to, actively infected with, or recovered from COVID-19. The repertoires were released in a freely available public database meant as a resource for research on the immune response to SARS-CoV-2. Samples came from the ongoing ImmuneRACE study (first 160 participants) plus 1,254 subjects from 6 global collaborators. The sample metadata nearly always contained a de-identified subject ID, COVID-19 status, age in years and sex. HLA class I and class II types, where available, came from metadata supplied by the sample provider rather than from assay-based typing. Overall study outcomes, separate from this receptor: The amount of clinical and demographic metadata varied by source and participant and was provided uncurated.

TCRbeta CDR3 regions were amplified from genomic DNA using the immunoSEQ Assay, a bias-controlled multiplex PCR. As for how the authors treated the data: Nucleated cell counts per sample were estimated from amplification of reference gene primers within the assay. To quantify the absolute abundance of each unique TCRbeta CDR3 rearrangement, sequence reads were collapsed and filtered. For each sample, productive Simpson clonality was calculated by taking the square root of Simpson's diversity index across productive rearrangements. TCRdb re-hosts the immuneACCESS table, in-frame sequences only. Its copies lack some clones; in the studies checked, an unresolved V gene accounts for under half of them, and the cause for the rest is not known. The V and J calls and clone size are taken from that table; D and trimming were inferred from the DNA. Recorded for this sample are 360,000 or so clones; 88% of them occurred a single time. The ten most abundant clones make up around 0.92% of the sample.

This receptor was obtained from a woman in her twenties or thirties who had been exposed to COVID-19. Sample: PBMCs or T cells enriched from blood (not recorded which). Recombination joined TRBV6-5 with TRBJ2-7, and 9 junction bases match TRBD2. The CDR3 region has the sequence CASRLTSGPAYEQYF. The DNA sequence follows: TGTGCCAGCAGACTGACTAGCGGACCCGCTTACGAGCAGTACTTC.